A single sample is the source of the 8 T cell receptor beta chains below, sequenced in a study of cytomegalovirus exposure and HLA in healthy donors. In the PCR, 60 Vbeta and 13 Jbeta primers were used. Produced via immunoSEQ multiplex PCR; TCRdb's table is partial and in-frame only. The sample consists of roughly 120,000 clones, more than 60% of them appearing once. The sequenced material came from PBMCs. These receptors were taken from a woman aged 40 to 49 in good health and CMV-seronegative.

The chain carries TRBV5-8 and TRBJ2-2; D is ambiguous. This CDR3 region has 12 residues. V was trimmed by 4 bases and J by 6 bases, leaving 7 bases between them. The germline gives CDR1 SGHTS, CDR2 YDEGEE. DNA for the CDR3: TGTGCCAGCAGCCCCCTCGCCGGGGAGCTGTTTTTT. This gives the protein CASSPLAGELFF. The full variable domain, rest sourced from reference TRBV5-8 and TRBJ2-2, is EAGVTQSPTHLIKTRGQQATLRCSPISGHTSVYWYQQALGLGLQFLLWYDEGEERNRGNFPPRFSGRQFPNYSSELNVNALELEDSALYLCASSPLAGELFFGEGSRLTVL.

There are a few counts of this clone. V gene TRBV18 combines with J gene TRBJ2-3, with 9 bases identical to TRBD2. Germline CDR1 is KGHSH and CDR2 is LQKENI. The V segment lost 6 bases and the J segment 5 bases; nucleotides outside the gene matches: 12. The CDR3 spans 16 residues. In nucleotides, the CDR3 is TGTGCCAGCTCGTCCAACAGCGGGGGGTCCTTAGATACGCAGTATTTT. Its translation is CASSSNSGGSLDTQYF.

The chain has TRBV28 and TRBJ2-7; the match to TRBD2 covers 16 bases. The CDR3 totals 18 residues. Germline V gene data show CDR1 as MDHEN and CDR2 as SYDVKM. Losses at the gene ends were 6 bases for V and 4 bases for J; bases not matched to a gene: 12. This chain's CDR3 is CASRPPGTSGRAPYEQYF. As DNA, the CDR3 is TGTGCCAGCAGGCCCCCCGGGACTAGCGGGAGGGCCCCGTACGAGCAGTACTTC.

CDR3 DNA: TGTGCCAGCAGCCCTAGAAGCGGGAATACCTACAATGAGCAGTTCTTC. This encodes CASSPRSGNTYNEQFF. This chain uses TRBV5-6 with TRBJ2-1; 7 bases match TRBD2. CDR3 length: 16 residues. The germline V gene has CDR1 SGHDT and CDR2 YYEEEE. The V gene end was trimmed by 4 bases and the J gene end by 2 bases; junction bases not matched to a gene: 9. Complete variable domain (other parts from reference TRBV5-6 and TRBJ2-1): DAGVTQSPTHLIKTRGQQVTLRCSPKSGHDTVSWYQQALGQGPQFIFQYYEEEERQRGNFPDRFSGHQFPNYSSELNVNALLLGDSALYLCASSPRSGNTYNEQFFGPGTRLTVL.

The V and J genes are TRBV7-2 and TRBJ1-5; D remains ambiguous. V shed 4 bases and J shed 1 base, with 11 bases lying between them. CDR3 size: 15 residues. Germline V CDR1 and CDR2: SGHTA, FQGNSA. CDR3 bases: TGTGCCAGCAGCTCGAACGACGGGAGCAATCAGCCCCAGCATTTT. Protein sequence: CASSSNDGSNQPQHF.

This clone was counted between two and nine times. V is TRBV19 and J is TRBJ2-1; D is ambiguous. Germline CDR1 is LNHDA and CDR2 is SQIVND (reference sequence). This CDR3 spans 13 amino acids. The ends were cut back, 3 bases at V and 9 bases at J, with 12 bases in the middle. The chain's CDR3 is CASSINGASEQFF. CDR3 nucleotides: TGTGCCAGTAGTATCAACGGTGCGAGTGAGCAGTTCTTC.

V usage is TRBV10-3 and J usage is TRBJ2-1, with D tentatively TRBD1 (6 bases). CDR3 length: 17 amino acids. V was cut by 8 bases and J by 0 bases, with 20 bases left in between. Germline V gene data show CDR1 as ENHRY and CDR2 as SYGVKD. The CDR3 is CAIQGQSAVSSYNEQFF. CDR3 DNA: TGTGCCATCCAAGGACAGTCAGCGGTGAGCTCCTACAATGAGCAGTTCTTC.

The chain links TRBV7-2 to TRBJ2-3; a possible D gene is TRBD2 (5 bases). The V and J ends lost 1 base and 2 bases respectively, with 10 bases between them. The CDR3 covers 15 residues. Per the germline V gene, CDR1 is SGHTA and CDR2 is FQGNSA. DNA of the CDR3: TGTGCCAGCAGCTTAGTTACGACTAACACAGATACGCAGTATTTT. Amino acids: CASSLVTTNTDTQYF.